This T cell receptor beta chain stems from a study of cytomegalovirus exposure and HLA in healthy donors. Vbeta (60) and Jbeta (13) primers were used in the PCR. Profiled with immunoSEQ multiplex PCR; TCRdb holds only in-frame clones, not every one. This sample has around 110,000 clones, with more than 60% found just once. Trimming shortened V by 0 bases and J by 1 base, and 15 bases separated the two germline ends. This CDR3 is 17 amino acids long. The V gene's germline CDR1 is SGDLS and CDR2 YYNGEE. The source is a man aged 60 to 75 in good health and CMV-seronegative. The sequencing sample was made of PBMCs. V is TRBV9 and J is TRBJ2-3, with D uncertain. The CDR3 DNA follows: TGTGCCAGCAGCGTAGCTGAGGTAGCCTCGCGCACAGATACGCAGTATTTT. This codes for CASSVAEVASRTDTQYF. Filled out from reference TRBV9 and TRBJ2-3, the complete variable domain reads DSGVTQTPKHLITATGQRVTLRCSPRSGDLSVYWYQQSLDQGLQFLIQYYNGEERAKGNILERFSAQQFPDLHSELNLSSLELGDSALYFCASSVAEVASRTDTQYFGPGTRLTVL.